This record looks at one TCR beta chain sequence and its context. Authors' analysis steps: Reference gene primer amplification gave estimated nucleated cell counts. Sequencing used immunoSEQ multiplex PCR; TCRdb keeps in-frame clones, though not all of them. The V and J calls and clone size come from that table; D and trimming were worked out from the DNA. This sample yields about 16,000 clones, of which 86% are seen a single time; approximately 16% belongs to the top ten. The source of the sample is a study of blood T cell repertoires in COVID-19. Looking at the study overall: Samples of COVID-19 (acute and convalescent) were obtained from the United States, Italy and Spain. In each case, the material was cDNA or gDNA derived from T cells, B-cell-depleted T cells, or PBMCs.

V lost 2 bases to trimming and J lost 4 bases; unmatched junction nucleotides: 7. The CDR3 has 15 residues. Germline V lookup: CDR1 SEHNR, CDR2 FQNEAQ (reference sequence). The source of this sequence is a human donor with active COVID-19. The donor label of this sample is uncertain. Sequenced sample: peripheral blood. This chain uses TRBV7-9 with TRBJ2-5; TRBD1 agrees at 7 bases. The CDR3 here is CASSLLKQGTETQYF. In DNA, the CDR3 is TGTGCCAGCAGCTTATTGAAACAGGGGACAGAGACCCAGTACTTC.